This TCR beta chain was recovered during a study of OX40 agonist ivuxolimab in advanced cancers. Across the whole study: Partial responses were seen in three patients, one with hepatocellular carcinoma and two with cutaneous melanoma. Findings of the study overall: CD4+ and CD8+ blood T cells expanded clonally by week 6 at 0.1 to 3.0 mg/kg.

Germline values: CDR1 SGHVS, CDR2 FNYEAQ. CDR3 length: 17 residues. V was clipped by 1 base and J by 2 bases, with 16 bases between them. Points on this clone: Its antigen is as yet unknown.

Sequencing was performed with immunoSEQ multiplex PCR; in TCRdb, only in-frame clones are kept and a portion is missing. Of tens of thousands of clones in the sample, approximately 90% are singletons; the top ten hold around 15%. Systemic immunosuppression or a history of autoimmune disease excluded patients. V usage is TRBV7-6 and J usage is TRBJ2-3; D is perhaps TRBD1 (6 bases). The material sequenced was CD4+ or CD8+ T cells sorted from blood, taken in a trial of the OX40 agonist ivuxolimab. The receptor was isolated from an adult with an advanced solid tumor such as melanoma, head and neck, liver or kidney cancer. In DNA, the CDR3 is TGTGCCAGCAGCTTAGACAGGGTCGGGTATTTCACAGATACGCAGTATTTT. It is translated as CASSLDRVGYFTDTQYF. The variable domain in full, with the rest retrieved from reference TRBV7-6 and TRBJ2-3, is GAGVSQSPRYKVTKRGQDVALRCDPISGHVSLYWYRQALGQGPEFLTYFNYEAQQDKSGLPNDRFSAERPEGSISTLTIQRTEQRDSAMYRCASSLDRVGYFTDTQYFGPGTRLTVL.